This T cell receptor (beta chain) comes out of a study of OX40 agonist ivuxolimab in advanced cancers. Germline CDR1 is SGHVS and CDR2 is FNYEAQ. Trimming cost V 1 base and J 4 bases, with 18 bases left between them. CDR3 length equals 17 residues. Measured with immunoSEQ multiplex PCR; TCRdb has only the in-frame clones, and not every one. This table has 63,000 or so clones, about four fifths appearing once. Excluded were patients having autoimmune disease history or systemic immunosuppression. This chain uses TRBV7-6 with TRBJ2-3; perhaps TRBD1 as D (5 bases). The starting material was CD4+ or CD8+ T cells sorted from blood, obtained in a trial of the OX40 agonist ivuxolimab. This TCR derives from an adult with an advanced solid tumor such as melanoma, head and neck, liver or kidney cancer. In DNA, the CDR3 is TGTGCCAGCAGCTTAGGGGTAGGGGCCGTTGGATCAGATACGCAGTATTTT. Amino acid sequence: CASSLGVGAVGSDTQYF.